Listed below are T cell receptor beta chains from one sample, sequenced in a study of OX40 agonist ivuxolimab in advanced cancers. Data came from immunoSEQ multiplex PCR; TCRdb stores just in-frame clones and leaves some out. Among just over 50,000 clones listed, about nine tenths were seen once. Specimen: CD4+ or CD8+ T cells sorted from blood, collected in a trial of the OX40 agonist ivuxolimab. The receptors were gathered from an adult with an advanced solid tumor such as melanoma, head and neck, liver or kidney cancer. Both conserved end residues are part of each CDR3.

CASSSGTTDSNQPQHF | TRBV28 | 16
CASSPPGTFSPLHF | TRBV4-1 | 14
CASSADGPGAYEQYF | TRBV4-2 | 15
CASSDLAGGYNEQFF | TRBV14 | 15
CASTRGGGALNTEAFF | TRBV5-1 | 16
CASSFNQWRSVRYGYTF | TRBV28 | 17
CASTDSFYEQYF | TRBV5-1 | 12
CASRPDRGNQPQHF | TRBV6-5 | 14
CASSLGAGGLGETQYF | TRBV5-1 | 16
CASSLTSTGELFF | TRBV7-3 | 13
CSVVGGRGLNQPQHF | TRBV29-1 | 15
CASSLPGVLDSPLHF | TRBV5-4 | 15
CASGASGGQETQYF | TRBV5-1 | 14
CASSIWREGYNEQFF | TRBV19 | 15
CASSNGDRGYEQYF | TRBV19 | 14
CASSGTPYYEQYF | TRBV9 | 13
CASSSPSRRNNSPLHF | TRBV27 | 16
CASSFRLVGYYNEQFF | TRBV28 | 16
CASSFGSRTKNIQYF | TRBV6-5 | 15
CAWSAIGGFGETQYF | TRBV30 | 15
CASSLGVGGDTQYF | TRBV7-9 | 14
CASSRQVGGYEQYF | TRBV6-6 | 14
CASSLNRAGELFF | TRBV11-2 | 13
CASSPSYQGVDYGYTF | TRBV5-4 | 16
CASSLEVSYGYTF | TRBV7-9 | 13
CASSQSGCGRAVAYEQYF | TRBV23-1 | 18
CASSLAGSGGTQYF | TRBV11-3 | 14
CASGRGQGTDTQYF | TRBV19 | 14